This passage covers 29 T cell receptor beta chains from one sample sequenced in a study of T cells after yellow fever vaccination. TCRdb re-derived calls from the 5' RACE reads in MiXCR, one entry per CDR3 protein. This sample carries 180,000 or so distinct CDR3 sequences, roughly 9.6% of them seen once, and the ten largest clones take approximately 34%. The source was CD8+ T cells sorted from PBMCs, collected 15 days after the yellow fever booster vaccination. These receptors were collected from a man aged 18 to 29 who received the YFV17D yellow fever vaccine.

V and J are TRBV10-3 and TRBJ2-7; TRBD2 might be the D (6 bases). CDR1 is ENHRY, CDR2 SYGVKD, per germline. The CDR3 has 15 amino acids. V was cut by 7 bases and J by 6 bases, with 22 bases left in between. Here the CDR3 reads CAITDPVGGRLEQYF. As DNA, the CDR3 is TGTGCCATCACGGACCCCGTCGGTGGGAGGCTCGAGCAGTACTTC.

This clonotype appeared a few times. The CDR3 nucleotides read TGTGCTAGTGGTTTGGTACCGGGACAAAACTTAAACACTGAAGCTTTCTTT. It is translated as CASGLVPGQNLNTEAFF. J is TRBJ1-1 and V is TRBV12-5; TRBD1 might be the D (6 bases). Trimming left V 0 bases short and J 2 bases short, with 16 bases between. CDR3 length: 17 residues. Germline V gene lookup returns CDR1 LGHNT and CDR2 FRNRAP.

As concerns this clonotype: A single base separates this from a much larger clone, so it may be a read error. The chain links TRBV7-2 to TRBJ1-1; no definite D call. V was cut by 2 bases and J by 0 bases, with 4 bases left in between. The CDR3 spans 13 residues. The germline V gene encodes CDR1 SGHTA and CDR2 FQGNSA. Written as DNA, the CDR3 is TGTGCCAGCAGCTTACCCATGAACACTGAAGCTTTCTTT. It yields the protein CASSLPMNTEAFF.

CDR3 in amino acids: CASSGGYLNTEAFF. The CDR3 nucleotides are TGTGCCAGCAGCGGAGGCTACCTGAACACTGAAGCTTTCTTT. The rearrangement uses TRBV7-9 and TRBJ1-1, with no clear D. Germline CDR1 SEHNR, CDR2 FQNEAQ (reference sequence). V was cut by 5 bases and J by 0 bases, with 10 bases left in between. This CDR3 comprises 14 residues.

This clonotype was observed a handful of times. The rearrangement uses TRBV4-1 and TRBJ2-1, with D possibly matching TRBD1 (6 bases). The germline V gene has CDR1 MGHRA and CDR2 YSYEKL. With 7 bases removed from V and 4 bases from J, the gap between germline ends came to 11 bases. This CDR3 contains 13 residues. As DNA, the CDR3 is TGCGCCAGCAAGGGACACGGATACAATGAGCAGTTCTTC. Translating it yields CASKGHGYNEQFF.

This clonotype has a single count. The chain uses TRBV27 and TRBJ2-1; 7 nucleotides agree with TRBD2. Germline-derived CDR1 and CDR2 are MNHEY and SMNVEV (reference sequence). Trimming at V came to 5 bases and at J to 4 bases, leaving 2 bases not matched to a gene. CDR3 length: 13 amino acids. CDR3 DNA: TGTGCCAGCAGTCGCGGGGGATACAATGAGCAGTTCTTC. This gives the protein CASSRGGYNEQFF.

The chain combines TRBV6-6 with TRBJ1-2; 8 bases map to TRBD1. The CDR3 is made up of 17 amino acids. The V gene end was trimmed by 0 bases and the J gene end by 6 bases; junction bases not matched to a gene: 12. Germline CDR1 MNHNY, CDR2 SVGAGI (reference sequence). The CDR3 here is CASSYSSRTGWKDGYTF. CDR3 DNA: TGTGCCAGCAGTTACTCGTCAAGGACAGGGTGGAAGGATGGCTACACCTTC.

This sequence joins TRBV20-1 and TRBJ1-3; D is undetermined. Looked up from germline, CDR1 is DFQATT and CDR2 is SNEGSKA (reference sequence). The length of the CDR3 is 15 residues. The V end was cut by 1 base, the J end by 3 bases, with 13 bases between. The CDR3, as DNA: TGCAGTGCTAGAGCCTTGGACGGCGGTGGAAACACCATATATTTT. It yields the protein CSARALDGGGNTIYF.

DNA for the CDR3: TGTGCCAGCACCTCAGCCGCCACAGATACGCAGTATTTT. Encoded protein: CASTSAATDTQYF. The chain combines TRBV5-6 with TRBJ2-3; no clear D. Trimming stripped 6 bases from V and 2 bases from J, with 10 bases between. Germline CDR1 reads SGHDT; CDR2 reads YYEEEE. The CDR3 extends over 13 amino acids.

This chain links TRBV7-2 with TRBJ2-1; 8 nucleotides match TRBD1. V lost 2 bases and J lost 4; bases outside the gene matches: 4. Looked up from germline, CDR1 is SGHTA and CDR2 is FQGNSA. CDR3 length: 15 amino acids. This chain's CDR3 is CASSLQGALYNEQFF. The CDR3 region has the DNA TGTGCCAGCAGCTTACAGGGGGCGCTTTACAATGAGCAGTTCTTC.

The chain employs TRBV11-2 and TRBJ2-1; D gene uncertain. Per the germline V gene, CDR1 is SGHAT and CDR2 is FQNNGV. The V end was cut by 2 bases, the J end by 6 bases, with 17 bases between. The CDR3 loop spans 16 amino acids. The CDR3 DNA reads TGTGCCAGCAGCTTAAGGGCAACTCTTTATGGCAATGAGCAGTTCTTC. Residues: CASSLRATLYGNEQFF.

This chain connects TRBV29-1 to TRBJ2-5, with 12 positions matching TRBD1. The CDR3 totals 17 residues. V lost 5 bases to trimming and J lost 5 bases; unmatched junction nucleotides: 15. CDR1 is SQVTM and CDR2 is ANQGSEA in the germline V gene. CDR3 coding DNA: TGCAGCGTTCCCAACCGGGACAGGGGGCTTTTTTGGGAGACCCAGTACTTC. Protein sequence: CSVPNRDRGLFWETQYF.

This chain connects TRBV6-5 to TRBJ1-1; no clear D gene. The CDR3 extends over 13 amino acids. Trimming cost V 3 bases and J 6 bases, with 11 bases left between them. Per germline, CDR1 MNHEY and CDR2 SVGAGI. Written as DNA, the CDR3 is TGTGCCAGCAGTTATTTTAAGGCGGCTGAAGCTTTCTTT. Protein: CASSYFKAAEAFF.

This clonotype turned up a few times. The V and J genes are TRBV27 and TRBJ2-3; 9 positions agree with TRBD2. The germline CDR1 and CDR2 sequences are MNHEY and SMNVEV (reference sequence). The length of the CDR3 is 16 residues. With 5 bases clipped from V and 2 bases from J, the junction kept 8 bases outside the gene matches. The CDR3 region is CASSPLGGGVTDTQYF. The CDR3 coding sequence is TGTGCCAGCAGTCCCCTGGGCGGGGGGGTCACAGATACGCAGTATTTT.

This sequence joins TRBV4-1 and TRBJ1-2; no clear D gene. This CDR3 is built from 16 residues. Germline V gene lookup returns CDR1 MGHRA and CDR2 YSYEKL. Between the trimmed V and J ends, which lost 0 bases and 4 bases, there was a span of 15 bases. The CDR3 sequence is CASSQDWAEEAYGYTF. The DNA of the CDR3 is TGCGCCAGCAGCCAAGATTGGGCGGAGGAAGCCTATGGCTACACCTTC.

Many counts were recorded for this clonotype. The V and J genes are TRBV5-1 and TRBJ2-7, with D possibly called TRBD1 or TRBD2 (5 bases each). Deletions cut 7 bases from V and 12 bases from J, with 17 bases between. The germline V gene has CDR1 SGHRS and CDR2 YFSETQ. This CDR3 is built from 11 residues. The CDR3 here is CASRGSQGLYF. CDR3 DNA: TGCGCCAGCCGCGGGTCGCAGGGTTTGTACTTC.

The genes are TRBV29-1 and TRBJ1-2; D ambiguous. Germline CDR1 SQVTM, CDR2 ANQGSEA. This CDR3 comprises 13 residues. The V end was cut by 2 bases, the J end by 4 bases, with 11 bases between. The CDR3 reads CSVEKPPLYGYTF. The CDR3 DNA reads as TGCAGCGTTGAAAAGCCTCCCCTCTATGGCTACACCTTC.

The rearrangement joins TRBV6-2 or TRBV6-3 to TRBJ2-5, with D perhaps TRBD2 (5 bases). CDR3 length equals 13 residues. Per germline, CDR1 MNHEY and CDR2 SVGEGT. The germline V and J ends were trimmed by 4 bases and 5 bases, with 11 bases remaining between them. For the CDR3, the DNA is TGTGCCAGCAGTTCCATTAGAGGGGAGACCCAGTACTTC. It encodes CASSSIRGETQYF.

There are a few counts of this clonotype. The CDR3 DNA sequence: TGCGCCAGCAGCTTAAAAGCTCCAGATACGCAGTATTTT. Translation gives CASSLKAPDTQYF. The chain recombines TRBV5-1 with TRBJ2-3, with unresolved D. Deletions cut 2 bases from V and 4 bases from J, with 8 bases between. This CDR3 region has 13 residues. Germline V gives CDR1 SGHRS, CDR2 YFSETQ.

This clonotype occurred a few times. The V call is TRBV7-3, the J call TRBJ1-1; D not resolved. Trimming stripped 2 bases from V and 4 bases from J, with 11 bases between. Germline values: CDR1 SGHTA, CDR2 FQGTGA. This CDR3 is 14 amino acids long. In DNA form, the CDR3 reads TGTGCCAGCAGCTTAGAAGCCGCCGGCACTGAAGCTTTCTTT. Translation gives CASSLEAAGTEAFF.

This clonotype was found a few times. The V gene is TRBV6-5, the J gene TRBJ1-1, with D possibly being TRBD1 (5 bases). The V gene lost 0 bases and the J gene lost 6 bases, with 14 bases spanning the gap. The CDR3 length is 15 residues. Germline values: CDR1 MNHEY, CDR2 SVGAGI. This chain's CDR3 is CASSYSVRGKSEAFF. CDR3 nucleotide sequence: TGTGCCAGCAGTTACTCAGTTCGGGGGAAATCTGAAGCTTTCTTT.

V gene TRBV7-9 combines with J gene TRBJ1-1; 10 nucleotides line up with TRBD1. CDR1 and CDR2 from the germline V gene are SEHNR and FQNEAQ (reference sequence). The CDR3 totals 17 residues. J was trimmed by 1 base and V by 0 bases; bases with no gene match: 5. The CDR3 DNA reads TGTGCCAGCAGCTTAGCGGGGACAGGGGAATCGAACACTGAAGCTTTCTTT. This gives the protein CASSLAGTGESNTEAFF.

In its sample, this clonotype was seen many times. This chain joins TRBV5-1 and TRBJ2-7; no clear D gene. Germline CDR1 and CDR2: SGHRS and YFSETQ. Trimming cost V 4 bases and J 5 bases, with 16 bases left between them. The CDR3 extends over 14 amino acids. DNA of the CDR3: TGCGCCAGCAGCCTAGGATGGGATTTGGACGAGCAGTACTTC. The encoded protein is CASSLGWDLDEQYF.

This clonotype turned up a few times. The V call is TRBV6-5, the J call TRBJ1-2; D is unclear. CDR1 is MNHEY, CDR2 SVGAGI, per germline. The CDR3 length is 13 residues. Deletions cut 2 bases from V and 1 base from J, with 5 bases between. CDR3 in amino acids: CASSYRDNYGYTF. In nucleotides, the CDR3 is TGTGCCAGCAGTTACAGGGATAACTATGGCTACACCTTC.

This clonotype came up a few times. This chain connects TRBV9 to TRBJ2-1; TRBD1 aligns across 12 bases. V shed 4 bases and J 8 bases; nucleotides not matched to a gene: 7. CDR1 is SGDLS and CDR2 is YYNGEE in the germline V gene. This CDR3 region has 15 residues. CDR3 coding DNA: TGTGCCAGCAGCCTATTAGGGACAGGGGGCCATGAGCAGTTCTTC. Protein sequence: CASSLLGTGGHEQFF.

This clonotype was found a few times. The V and J genes are TRBV6-2 or TRBV6-3 and TRBJ1-4; no clear D. The V end lost 2 bases, the J end lost 5 bases, and 12 bases lay between the germline ends. Germline V CDR1 and CDR2: MNHEY, SVGEGT. This CDR3 comprises 15 residues. The CDR3 is CASSYREEGNEKLFF. In DNA form, the CDR3 reads TGTGCCAGCAGTTACCGGGAAGAAGGCAATGAAAAACTGTTTTTT.

This clonotype was recorded a few times. This chain links TRBV20-1 with TRBJ2-1; D is ambiguous. Germline V gene sequence: CDR1 DFQATT, CDR2 SNEGSKA (reference sequence). The CDR3 sequence is 16 residues long. V lost 3 bases, J lost 8 bases, and 23 bases lay in between. CDR3 in amino acids: CSASPFSGLSDDEQFF. DNA for the CDR3: TGCAGTGCTAGTCCATTTAGTGGCCTCTCAGACGATGAGCAGTTCTTC.

This clonotype occurred a few times. The chain couples TRBV5-6 to TRBJ1-2; D is perhaps TRBD1 (5 bases). CDR1 is SGHDT and CDR2 is YYEEEE in the germline V gene. The CDR3 is 13 residues long. The V gene lost 5 bases and the J gene lost 7 bases, with 15 bases spanning the gap. CDR3 bases: TGTGCCAGCAGGGTGTGGGGCGGCGTTGGCTACACCTTC. Protein product: CASRVWGGVGYTF.

The V and J genes are TRBV28 and TRBJ2-5; 9 positions match TRBD1. This CDR3 region has 14 residues. The junction had 7 bases not matched to a gene; V was cut back by 7 bases and J by 4 bases. The V gene's germline CDR1 is MDHEN and CDR2 SYDVKM. CDR3 DNA: TGTGCCAGCACTCCCGGGACAGGGCGAGAGACCCAGTACTTC. This codes for CASTPGTGRETQYF.